A selection of T cell receptor beta chains follows, all from one sample in a study of metastatic and nonmetastatic thyroid tumors. TCRdb reanalyzed the PCR reads with MiXCR. The sample holds 19,000 or so clones; around 28% are singletons and the top ten take 15% to 25%. Sequenced material: blood. The receptors were gathered from a female donor with papillary thyroid cancer or a benign thyroid nodule (not recorded which). Some clones in this sample may be carry-over from other donors' samples. Each CDR3 is given with its conserved first and last residue. The order of the fields is CDR3 protein, CDR3 DNA, D gene, V gene, clone size, J gene. The D gene is left open where the match is weak. Clone size is not always given. Where it is, it says once, few, many or a class for expanded clones.

cdr3_aa: CASSFGTGVGETQYF; cdr3_nt: TGTGCCAGCAGCTTCGGGACAGGGGTGGGAGAGACCCAGTACTTC; d_call: TRBD1; v_call: TRBV7-6; clone_size: many; j_call: TRBJ2-5
cdr3_aa: CASSSGQGGKQYF; cdr3_nt: TGTGCCAGCAGTTCCGGACAGGGCGGGAAGCAGTACTTC; d_call: TRBD1; v_call: TRBV28; clone_size: NA; j_call: TRBJ2-7
cdr3_aa: CASRPGHQGALYF; cdr3_nt: TGTGCCAGCAGGCCGGGACACCAAGGGGCTTTGTACTTC; d_call: NA; v_call: TRBV28; clone_size: many; j_call: TRBJ2-4
cdr3_aa: CASSGWETEAFF; cdr3_nt: TGTGCCAGCAGTGGATGGGAGACTGAAGCTTTCTTT; d_call: NA; v_call: TRBV25-1; clone_size: NA; j_call: TRBJ1-1
cdr3_aa: CASSDGGSGYTF; cdr3_nt: TGTGCCAGCAGTGACGGTGGGTCCGGCTACACCTTC; d_call: NA; v_call: TRBV6-1; clone_size: many; j_call: TRBJ1-2
cdr3_aa: CASTLTFSYEQYF; cdr3_nt: TGTGCCAGCACACTGACTTTCTCCTACGAGCAGTACTTC; d_call: NA; v_call: TRBV6-1; clone_size: few; j_call: TRBJ2-7
cdr3_aa: CASSHRAGADGELFF; cdr3_nt: TGTGCCAGCAGTCATCGGGCGGGAGCGGACGGGGAGCTGTTTTTT; d_call: TRBD2; v_call: TRBV28; clone_size: many; j_call: TRBJ2-2
cdr3_aa: CASSLFRENTEAFF; cdr3_nt: TGTGCCAGCAGCTTATTCCGGGAGAACACTGAAGCTTTCTTT; d_call: NA; v_call: TRBV11-2; clone_size: NA; j_call: TRBJ1-1
cdr3_aa: CASSTRGGQPQHF; cdr3_nt: TGTGCCAGCAGCACCAGGGGGGGTCAGCCCCAGCATTTT; d_call: TRBD1; v_call: TRBV6-1; clone_size: NA; j_call: TRBJ1-5
cdr3_aa: CVSSPPATPSSYEQYF; cdr3_nt: TGTGTCAGCAGTCCCCCTGCGACACCGAGCTCCTACGAGCAGTACTTC; d_call: NA; v_call: TRBV6-1; clone_size: NA; j_call: TRBJ2-7
cdr3_aa: CASSQAGLATGELFF; cdr3_nt: TGTGCCAGCAGCCAGGCGGGACTAGCTACCGGGGAGCTGTTTTTT; d_call: TRBD2; v_call: TRBV4-2; clone_size: NA; j_call: TRBJ2-2
cdr3_aa: CASSYPGAQTNYGYTF; cdr3_nt: TGTGCCAGCAGTTACCCTGGAGCACAAACTAACTATGGCTACACCTTC; d_call: NA; v_call: TRBV6-2/TRBV6-3; clone_size: medium-sized; j_call: TRBJ1-2
cdr3_aa: CASTMGGGRNEQFF; cdr3_nt: TGTGCCAGCACCATGGGTGGCGGGAGAAATGAGCAGTTCTTC; d_call: TRBD2; v_call: TRBV11-2; clone_size: NA; j_call: TRBJ2-1
cdr3_aa: CVGGSNTGELFF; cdr3_nt: TGTGTAGGGGGTTCGAACACCGGGGAGCTGTTTTTT; d_call: NA; v_call: TRBV28; clone_size: few; j_call: TRBJ2-2
cdr3_aa: CASRGETGNYYGYTF; cdr3_nt: TGTGCCAGCAGGGGGGAAACAGGGAATTACTATGGCTACACCTTC; d_call: NA; v_call: TRBV2; clone_size: few; j_call: TRBJ1-2
cdr3_aa: CASSLSRIAYEQYF; cdr3_nt: TGTGCCAGCAGCTTATCCAGGATTGCCTACGAGCAGTACTTC; d_call: NA; v_call: TRBV11-2; clone_size: NA; j_call: TRBJ2-7
cdr3_aa: CSARGAAGGKNIQYF; cdr3_nt: TGCAGTGCTAGAGGGGCAGCGGGGGGGAAAAACATTCAGTACTTC; d_call: TRBD2; v_call: TRBV20-1; clone_size: many; j_call: TRBJ2-4
cdr3_aa: CARSLYKGSYEQYF; cdr3_nt: TGTGCAAGAAGCTTATATAAGGGCTCCTACGAGCAGTACTTC; d_call: NA; v_call: TRBV7-3; clone_size: few; j_call: TRBJ2-7
cdr3_aa: CASSPRTGSNSPLHF; cdr3_nt: TGCGCCAGCAGCCCCAGGACAGGGAGTAATTCACCCCTCCACTTT; d_call: TRBD1; v_call: TRBV4-3; clone_size: many; j_call: TRBJ1-6
cdr3_aa: CASSSEWREETQYF; cdr3_nt: TGTGCCAGCAGCTCAGAATGGAGAGAAGAGACCCAGTACTTC; d_call: NA; v_call: TRBV11-2; clone_size: few; j_call: TRBJ2-5
cdr3_aa: CATSIGSIGTYEQYF; cdr3_nt: TGTGCCACCTCCATTGGGTCAATCGGGACCTACGAGCAGTACTTC; d_call: NA; v_call: TRBV27; clone_size: many; j_call: TRBJ2-7
cdr3_aa: CASSITRQVLGGELFF; cdr3_nt: TGTGCCAGTAGTATAACCCGACAGGTGCTGGGTGGGGAGCTGTTTTTT; d_call: NA; v_call: TRBV19; clone_size: many; j_call: TRBJ2-2
cdr3_aa: CASSPRMGTGVYEQYF; cdr3_nt: TGTGCCAGCAGCCCGAGAATGGGGACTGGAGTCTACGAGCAGTACTTC; d_call: NA; v_call: TRBV9; clone_size: medium-sized; j_call: TRBJ2-7